This T cell receptor beta chain was found in a study of T cell responses to AZD1222 COVID-19 vaccine. Germline V gene lookup returns CDR1 SNHLY and CDR2 FYNNEI. V was pared by 8 bases and J by 7 bases, with 11 bases between. This CDR3 comprises 11 residues. The repertoire was sequenced with immunoSEQ multiplex PCR; TCRdb's copy has only in-frame clones and lacks some. The data contain approximately 150,000 clones, roughly nine tenths of them seen just once; the ten biggest clones take up around 1.2%. Study-wide findings and caveats: Reports indicate that nearly half of spike-specific TCRs are directed at unmutated variant regions. Spike-specific TCR repertoires showed rising breadth and depth after two AZD1222 doses. Along spike, vaccine-associated CD4 TCRs were found throughout, with dominance at 160-218 and 743-854.

In the case of this clone: As yet, its antigen is unknown.

The rearrangement links TRBV2 to TRBJ1-2; TRBD1 might be the D (5 bases). This sequence originates from an adult who received the AZD1222 COVID-19 vaccine. The sequenced sample was peripheral blood, obtained 28 days after the second AZD1222 dose. Here the CDR3 DNA reads TGTGCCAGCTATTCCAGGGCTGGCTACACCTTC. Protein: CASYSRAGYTF. The whole variable domain, remainder taken from reference TRBV2 and TRBJ1-2, is EPEVTQTPSHQVTQMGQEVILRCVPISNHLYFYWYRQILGQKVEFLVSFYNNEISEKSEIFDDQFSVERPDGSNFTLKIRSTKLEDSAMYFCASYSRAGYTFGSGTRLTVV.